This T cell receptor beta chain is from a study of T cells in Graves' hyperthyroidism and ophthalmopathy. Regarding the study as a whole: Blood shared most expanded thyroid clonotypes above 0.001.

Many counts were recorded for this clonotype. The antigen remains undetermined. Those with hyperthyroidism were 18 to 65 years old, newly diagnosed, and ill for under 2 months. Blood was drawn at first hyperthyroidism diagnosis, before any ophthalmopathy symptoms. Amplification targeted TCR beta CDR3 regions from RNA transcripts. With the HTBI primer set, the TCR CDR3 went through a first round of RT-PCR. TCRdb processed the multiplex PCR reads anew with MiXCR; each CDR3 protein has one entry. Of roughly 360,000 distinct CDR3 sequences detected, approximately 15% appear once; the ten largest clones hold around 20%. Germline lookup yields CDR1 SGHTA and CDR2 FQGNSA. The germline V and J ends were trimmed by 4 bases and 6 bases, with 11 bases remaining between them. The CDR3 is 13 residues long.

This chain links TRBV7-2 with TRBJ2-3; D unclear. The sequence was obtained from a man younger than 45 with Graves' hyperthyroidism that later progressed to Graves' ophthalmopathy. The sequencing sample was made of blood. The CDR3 spells CASSYGWDDTQYF. Here the CDR3 DNA reads TGTGCCAGCAGCTATGGTTGGGATGATACGCAGTATTTT.